This entry features one T cell receptor beta chain sequence. The antigen is not known. A clone one base away is much larger, so this may be a read error. The data are from a study of tumor and adjacent non-tumor tissue in lung cancer. At the level of the study: Each sample yielded approximately 4.2 million productive TCRbeta reads on average.

Findings and caveats of the study: Top 100 clones took a larger repertoire share in normal lung.

The library came from three nested PCR rounds adapted from ARM-PCR protocols. One entry per CDR3 protein, called by TCRdb with MiXCR from the multiplex PCR reads. Of about 85,000 distinct CDR3 sequences listed, around three fifths are singletons. Germline CDR1 MNHEY, CDR2 SVGAGI. The ends were cut back, 6 bases at V and 7 bases at J, with 15 bases in the middle. The CDR3 length is 13 residues. This sample's RNA came from whole unsorted tissue. Donors were chemotherapy-naive, newly diagnosed lung cancer surgical patients in China, August–November 2014. The V call is TRBV6-5, the J call TRBJ1-2; D possibly corresponds to TRBD1 (6 bases). Sequencing was performed on lung tumor tissue. The sequence derives from an older man with non-small cell lung cancer. The CDR3 DNA reads as TGTGCCAGCAGGACCGAACAGGGAGCTGGCTACACCTTC. Translated: CASRTEQGAGYTF.